These 9 T cell receptor beta chains share one sample of origin, sequenced in a study of blood T cell repertoires in COVID-19. Assay: immunoSEQ multiplex PCR; the TCRdb copy retains only in-frame clones and omits some. The sample has 150,000 to 200,000 clones; approximately 90% are singletons. The sample taken for sequencing was peripheral blood. All receptors derive from a man aged 18 to 29 who had recovered from COVID-19.

The chain's CDR3 is CASRPGLAGGGEQYF. CDR3 DNA: TGTGCCAGTAGACCCGGACTAGCGGGAGGTGGAGAGCAGTACTTC. The chain recombines TRBV19 with TRBJ2-7; the match to TRBD2 covers 14 bases. Germline CDR1 and CDR2: LNHDA and SQIVND (reference sequence). V dropped 6 bases and J dropped 7; count of bases not matched to a gene: 8. The CDR3 spans 15 residues. Full variable domain (outside the CDR3, taken from reference TRBV19 and TRBJ2-7): DGGITQSPKYLFRKEGQNVTLSCEQNLNHDAMYWYRQDPGQGLRLIYYSQIVNDFQKGDIAEGYSVSREKKESFPLTVTSAQKNPTAFYLCASRPGLAGGGEQYFGPGTRLTVT.

The chain uses TRBV10-3 and TRBJ1-3; D might be TRBD1 (6 bases). The V end lost 2 bases, the J end lost 8 bases, and 16 bases lay between the germline ends. Germline V gene data show CDR1 as ENHRY and CDR2 as SYGVKD. This CDR3 comprises 15 residues. The CDR3 spells CAISEPGHGRDTIYF. In DNA form, the CDR3 reads TGTGCCATCAGTGAGCCGGGACACGGACGAGACACCATATATTTT.

The rearrangement uses TRBV3-1 (or the pseudogene TRBV3-2) and TRBJ1-2; no firm D call. The germline V gene has CDR1 LGHDT and CDR2 YNNKEL (reference sequence). The CDR3 spans 12 residues. The V gene lost 9 bases and the J gene lost 7 bases, with 15 bases spanning the gap. The CDR3 loop is CASGITGGGYTF. As DNA, the CDR3 is TGTGCCAGTGGTATAACGGGAGGTGGCTACACCTTC.

V gene TRBV7-2 combines with J gene TRBJ2-3, with 10 bases identical to TRBD2. Germline trimming cut 4 bases from V and 7 bases from J; bases unmatched to any gene: 17. Looked up from germline, CDR1 is SGHTA and CDR2 is FQGNSA. CDR3 size: 18 residues. CDR3 nucleotide sequence: TGTGCCAGCAGCTCTACACCCGTAAGCGGGAGGGCCGTGAATACGCAGTATTTT. It translates to CASSSTPVSGRAVNTQYF.

A few counts support this clone. The V and J genes are TRBV28 and TRBJ1-5; D is perhaps TRBD1 (6 bases). Trimming removed 1 base from V and 2 bases from J, with 21 bases in between. CDR1 and CDR2 (germline): MDHEN, SYDVKM. This CDR3 region has 19 residues. The CDR3 DNA reads TGTGCCAGCAGTTTATACAGCTCCTCAGGGGACGGCGGCAATCAGCCCCAGCATTTT. Protein: CASSLYSSSGDGGNQPQHF.

Concerning this clone itself: Sequence at one end of the junction differs from germline and may be a read error. The chain uses TRBV28 and TRBJ2-1, with D unclear. Germline V gene lookup returns CDR1 MDHEN and CDR2 SYDVKM. This CDR3 is built from 15 residues. CDR3 in DNA: TGTGCCAGCAGATTATTAGTGGGCCTTGACAATGAGCAGTTCTTC. Encoded protein: CASRLLVGLDNEQFF. Full variable domain (outside the CDR3, taken from reference TRBV28 and TRBJ2-1): DVKVTQSSRYLVKRTGEKVFLECVQDMDHENMFWYRQDPGLGLRLIYFSYDVKMKEKGDIPEGYSVSREKKERFSLILESASTNQTSMYLCASRLLVGLDNEQFFGPGTRLTVL.

V gene TRBV9 combines with J gene TRBJ2-2; 12 positions agree with TRBD2. After removal of 2 bases from V and 2 bases from J, the junction contained 1 base not matched to a gene. The V gene's germline CDR1 is SGDLS and CDR2 YYNGEE. The CDR3 consists of 16 residues. CDR3 in DNA: TGTGCCAGCAGCGTCGGACTAGCGGGAAACACCGGGGAGCTGTTTTTT. It codes for CASSVGLAGNTGELFF.

This chain connects TRBV10-3 to TRBJ2-1; no definite D call. Germline CDR1 and CDR2: ENHRY and SYGVKD. Trimming removed 10 bases at V and 10 bases at J, with 14 bases between. The CDR3 is made up of 11 amino acids. CDR3 coding DNA: TGTGCCACCACCTTAGAACGAGAGCAGTTCTTC. Its translation is CATTLEREQFF.

This clone has just one count. The chain uses TRBV28 and TRBJ2-1; TRBD1 agrees at 7 bases. This CDR3 has 16 residues. Trimming at V came to 7 bases and at J to 4 bases, leaving 13 bases not matched to a gene. CDR1 and CDR2 (germline): MDHEN, SYDVKM. The CDR3 DNA follows: TGTGCCAGCAAAGGGGGAGACAGGGCCTTGTACAATGAGCAGTTCTTC. It codes for CASKGGDRALYNEQFF.